This is a list of T cell receptor beta chains from one sample in a study of blood T cell repertoires in COVID-19. Clones were read by immunoSEQ multiplex PCR, and TCRdb kept only the in-frame ones, dropping some. Among about 250,000 clones listed, roughly 80% were seen once. The source material was peripheral blood. All receptors derive from a man of 80 years or more with acute or convalescent COVID-19. Both conserved end residues are part of each CDR3. A D gene is named only where the DNA matches it firmly. Clone size, where shown, is once, few, many, or a class for clones that have expanded.

D gene	J gene	clone size	V gene	CDR3 protein	CDR3 DNA
-	TRBJ1-1	-	TRBV2	CASRTDTNTEAFF	TGTGCCAGCAGGACCGACACGAACACTGAAGCTTTCTTT
TRBD2	TRBJ2-7	once	TRBV7-9	CASSLSFSAGGPNEQYF	TGTGCCAGCAGCTTAAGCTTTTCAGCGGGAGGCCCCAACGAGCAGTACTTC
TRBD2	TRBJ2-7	-	TRBV20-1	CSASAGGFWQKSSYEQYF	TGCAGTGCTAGTGCGGGGGGATTTTGGCAGAAGAGCTCCTACGAGCAGTACTTC
-	TRBJ1-2	-	TRBV19	CASSGEGRQYYGYTF	TGTGCCAGTAGTGGCGAGGGCAGGCAGTATTATGGCTACACCTTC
-	TRBJ2-7	-	TRBV27	CASSLREGYEQYF	TGTGCCAGCAGTTTGCGTGAGGGCTACGAGCAGTACTTC
-	TRBJ1-3	-	TRBV5-4	CASSSFSSGNTIYF	TGTGCCAGCAGCTCTTTCAGTTCTGGAAACACCATATATTTT
TRBD1	TRBJ1-4	-	TRBV9	CASSIGTGRTNEKLFF	TGTGCCAGCAGTATCGGGACAGGACGAACTAATGAAAAACTGTTTTTT
TRBD1	TRBJ1-1	once	TRBV18	CASSRTGGSANTEAFF	TGTGCCAGTTCTCGGACAGGGGGCTCGGCGAACACTGAAGCTTTCTTT
TRBD1	TRBJ1-6	-	TRBV28	CASSLDRVNSPLHF	TGTGCCAGCAGTCTGGACAGGGTCAATTCACCCCTCCACTTT
TRBD1	TRBJ2-1	-	TRBV24-1	CATSDLSAAPGGYNEQFF	TGTGCCACCAGTGATTTATCAGCGGCCCCAGGGGGTTACAATGAGCAGTTCTTC
TRBD1	TRBJ1-1	-	TRBV6-6	CASRDRTGHAENEAFF	TGTGCCAGCAGGGACCGGACAGGGCACGCTGAGAATGAAGCTTTCTTT
-	TRBJ1-1	-	TRBV4-1	CASSVEGQRTEAFF	TGCGCCAGCAGCGTCGAGGGTCAACGGACTGAAGCTTTCTTT
-	TRBJ2-2	-	TRBV18	CASSPRRTSNTGELFF	TGTGCCAGCTCACCAAGAAGGACATCGAACACCGGGGAGCTGTTTTTT
-	TRBJ1-1	-	TRBV5-1	CASSFTTVNTEAFF	TGCGCCAGCAGCTTTACGACAGTGAACACTGAAGCTTTCTTT
TRBD1	TRBJ1-5	-	TRBV5-8	CASSLFRGYGNQPQHF	TGTGCCAGCAGCTTGTTCAGGGGGTATGGCAATCAGCCCCAGCATTTT
TRBD2	TRBJ2-7	-	TRBV6-2/TRBV6-3	CASSAERGASYEQYF	TGTGCCAGCAGTGCAGAGCGGGGTGCCTCCTACGAGCAGTACTTC
-	TRBJ1-2	-	TRBV30	CAWSVLPGGEGYTF	TGTGCCTGGAGTGTACTCCCCGGGGGAGAAGGCTACACCTTC
-	TRBJ2-5	-	TRBV30	CAWSRGGPETQYF	TGTGCCTGGAGTCGCGGAGGGCCAGAGACCCAGTACTTC
TRBD2	TRBJ2-7	-	TRBV2	CASRGSGRWYEQYF	TGTGCCAGCAGAGGAAGCGGGAGGTGGTACGAGCAGTACTTC
TRBD1	TRBJ2-7	-	TRBV24-1	CATSDRSGTGDYEQYF	TGTGCCACCAGTGACCGCTCCGGGACAGGGGATTACGAGCAGTACTTC
TRBD1	TRBJ1-5	-	TRBV2	CASSEQGAPQPQHF	TGTGCCAGCAGTGAACAGGGGGCCCCTCAGCCCCAGCATTTT
-	TRBJ1-2	-	TRBV28	CASSLKGNGYTF	TGTGCCAGCAGTTTAAAGGGGAATGGCTACACCTTC
-	TRBJ1-6	-	TRBV4-1	CASRLRPTYNSPLHF	TGCGCCAGCAGGCTCAGGCCCACCTATAATTCACCCCTCCACTTT
TRBD1	TRBJ1-5	-	TRBV18	CASSPGTGVRIMPQHF	TGTGCCAGCTCACCAGGGACAGGGGTCCGGATCATGCCCCAGCATTTT
TRBD2	TRBJ2-1	-	TRBV7-9	CASSFLAGSSYNEQFF	TGTGCCAGCAGCTTCCTAGCGGGGAGCTCCTACAATGAGCAGTTCTTC
-	TRBJ2-7	-	TRBV12-1	CASSFKTGSSYEQYF	TGTGCCAGCAGCTTTAAGACAGGGTCCTCCTACGAGCAGTACTTC
-	TRBJ1-1	-	TRBV24-1	CATIENYQGHTEAFF	TGTGCCACCATCGAAAACTATCAGGGGCACACTGAAGCTTTCTTT
-	TRBJ1-4	-	TRBV28	CASSLGDRNNEKLFF	TGTGCCAGCAGTTTGGGTGACAGAAATAATGAAAAACTGTTTTTT
-	TRBJ2-1	-	TRBV3-1/TRBV3-2	CASGVSSYNEQFF	TGTGCCTCGGGGGTTAGCTCCTACAATGAGCAGTTCTTC
-	TRBJ1-5	-	TRBV5-5	CASSLAPGSSNQPQHF	TGTGCCAGCAGCTTGGCTCCGGGGTCTAGCAATCAGCCCCAGCATTTT
-	TRBJ2-3	-	TRBV24-1	CATSDLQGPTDTQYF	TGTGCCACCAGTGACCTACAGGGACCCACAGATACGCAGTATTTT
TRBD1	TRBJ1-1	-	TRBV27	CASSFGTGPNTEAFF	TGTGCCAGCAGTTTTGGGACAGGACCGAACACTGAAGCTTTCTTT
TRBD2	TRBJ2-7	-	TRBV18	CASSRGRYEQYF	TGTGCCAGCTCGCGGGGGAGATACGAGCAGTACTTC
TRBD1	TRBJ1-2	once	TRBV5-4	CASSFDRGQVYGYTF	TGTGCCAGCAGCTTCGACAGGGGGCAGGTCTATGGCTACACCTTC
-	TRBJ1-4	-	TRBV7-2	CASSLAERRGEKLFF	TGTGCCAGCAGCTTAGCGGAAAGGAGAGGGGAAAAACTGTTTTTT
TRBD1	TRBJ1-3	-	TRBV9	CASSVDGTGNGNTIYF	TGTGCCAGCAGCGTAGACGGGACAGGCAACGGAAACACCATATATTTT
TRBD2	TRBJ2-7	-	TRBV27	CASSFRDGRNEQYF	TGTGCCAGCAGTTTCCGGGACGGGAGGAACGAGCAGTACTTC
TRBD1	TRBJ1-2	-	TRBV10-3	CAISAGTGRGYTF	TGTGCCATCAGTGCAGGGACAGGAAGGGGCTACACCTTC
-	TRBJ2-1	-	TRBV30	CAWDIMGGGSYNEQFF	TGTGCCTGGGATATAATGGGGGGAGGCTCCTACAATGAGCAGTTCTTC
TRBD2	TRBJ2-5	-	TRBV6-5	CASRPSGATRETQYF	TGTGCCAGCAGACCTAGCGGGGCTACCCGAGAGACCCAGTACTTC
TRBD2	TRBJ2-1	-	TRBV19	CASSIGTSGTGEQFF	TGTGCCAGTAGTATCGGGACTAGCGGTACTGGGGAGCAGTTCTTC
TRBD1	TRBJ1-6	few	TRBV28	CASGRRDRNSPLHF	TGTGCCAGCGGCCGTCGGGACAGGAATTCACCCCTCCACTTT
TRBD2	TRBJ2-1	-	TRBV11-1	CASSFAGDYNEQFF	TGTGCCAGCAGCTTTGCGGGAGACTACAATGAGCAGTTCTTC
-	TRBJ1-5	-	TRBV5-1	CASSLKGGSNQPQHF	TGCGCCAGCAGCTTGAAGGGAGGGAGCAATCAGCCCCAGCATTTT
TRBD2	TRBJ2-4	-	TRBV19	CASSIAAGGRHTLAKNIQYF	TGTGCCAGTAGTATAGCCGCGGGAGGGCGGCATACCTTAGCCAAAAACATTCAGTACTTC
-	TRBJ1-1	-	TRBV7-9	CASGPRQIGWTEAFF	TGTGCTAGCGGCCCTCGACAGATTGGATGGACTGAAGCTTTCTTT
-	TRBJ1-5	few	TRBV27	CASSRLQGQPQHF	TGTGCCAGCAGTCGCCTACAGGGACAGCCCCAGCATTTT
TRBD1	TRBJ2-7	few	TRBV19	CASSAGTGDSYEQYF	TGTGCCAGTAGTGCAGGGACAGGGGATTCCTACGAGCAGTACTTC
-	TRBJ2-1	-	TRBV19	CASSKGNRVGEQFF	TGTGCCAGTAGTAAGGGAAACAGGGTCGGTGAGCAGTTCTTC
-	TRBJ2-7	-	TRBV18	CASSPRGGGVLSSEQYF	TGTGCCAGCTCACCACGGGGAGGGGGGGTCCTGTCGAGCGAGCAGTACTTC
TRBD1	TRBJ1-5	few	TRBV19	CASSTTRTGYQPQHF	TGTGCCAGTAGTACCACAAGGACAGGGTATCAGCCCCAGCATTTT
TRBD1	TRBJ2-7	-	TRBV7-2	CASSLEWTGPYEQYF	TGTGCCAGCAGCTTAGAGTGGACAGGCCCCTACGAGCAGTACTTC
TRBD2	TRBJ2-7	-	TRBV6-1	CASSEILSGGALREQYF	TGTGCCAGCAGTGAAATTCTATCCGGGGGGGCCCTTCGCGAGCAGTACTTC
TRBD1	TRBJ1-2	few	TRBV5-6	CASSITGGDGYTF	TGTGCCAGCAGCATAACAGGGGGCGATGGCTACACCTTC
-	TRBJ2-7	few	TRBV6-2/TRBV6-3	CASSYTPSAPTYEQYF	TGTGCCAGCAGTTACACCCCCAGCGCTCCCACCTACGAGCAGTACTTC
-	TRBJ2-2	-	TRBV3-1/TRBV3-2	CASSRRRVGYTGELFF	TGTGCCAGCAGCCGACGGAGGGTGGGGTACACCGGGGAGCTGTTTTTT
-	TRBJ2-2	-	TRBV5-6	CASSPGQNTGELFF	TGTGCCAGCAGCCCTGGACAGAACACCGGGGAGCTGTTTTTT
-	TRBJ1-2	-	TRBV2	CASSQGNYGYTF	TGTGCCAGCAGCCAGGGAAACTATGGCTACACCTTC
-	TRBJ2-7	-	TRBV12-3/TRBV12-4	CASSPGTREQYF	TGTGCCAGCAGTCCCGGGACACGAGAGCAGTACTTC